These 19 T cell receptor beta chains originate from one sample sequenced in a study of blood T cell repertoires in COVID-19. Measured with immunoSEQ multiplex PCR; TCRdb has only the in-frame clones, and not every one. The sample holds tens of thousands of clones, 79% seen once. Sequenced sample: peripheral blood. These receptor sequences come from a woman aged 80 or older with active or convalescent COVID-19.

The chain has TRBV28 and TRBJ2-1, with TRBD2 matching 9 bases. This CDR3 has 15 residues. Germline assignment: CDR1 MDHEN and CDR2 SYDVKM. J gave up 8 bases and V 1 base, and 6 bases lay outside the gene matches. CDR3 nucleotides: TGTGCCAGCAGTTTATCAGCGGGAGGTGGGGATGAGCAGTTCTTC. It specifies CASSLSAGGGDEQFF.

The rearrangement uses TRBV28 and TRBJ2-7; a weak D match, TRBD2 (5 bases). This CDR3 region has 16 residues. Germline V CDR1 and CDR2: MDHEN, SYDVKM. V was trimmed by 5 bases and J by 0 bases, leaving 17 bases between them. CDR3 sequence: CASSPTGQRSSYEQYF. CDR3 nucleotides: TGTGCCAGCAGTCCCACCGGCCAGCGGAGCTCCTACGAGCAGTACTTC.

The chain has TRBV21-1 and TRBJ2-7; the DNA was not compared with TRBD2, the D call given in the table. TRBV21-1 constitutes a pseudogene. The CDR3 runs to 15 residues. The CDR3 DNA is TGTGCCAGCAGCCCCCCTCCGGGGGGCTCCTACGAGCAGTACTTC. It codes for CASSPPPGGSYEQYF.

This clone was recorded once. This chain joins TRBV27 and TRBJ2-5; 8 positions agree with TRBD2. The CDR3 is made up of 17 amino acids. With V trimmed by 5 bases and J by 5 bases, 16 bases remained unmatched. Germline V gene lookup returns CDR1 MNHEY and CDR2 SMNVEV (reference sequence). The CDR3 coding sequence is TGTGCCAGCAGTGAATGGGGGGCGGGGGGACGCCGGGAGACCCAGTACTTC. It is translated as CASSEWGAGGRRETQYF.

The sample holds a few counts of this clone. This chain uses TRBV29-1 with TRBJ2-1; the D gene is possibly TRBD1 (6 bases). This CDR3 has 14 residues. The V gene lost 3 bases and the J gene lost 7 bases, with 16 bases spanning the gap. Germline CDR1 SQVTM, CDR2 ANQGSEA. The CDR3 DNA reads as TGCAGCGTTGACCCGACAGGTCCCCCTAATGAGCAGTTCTTC. The encoded protein is CSVDPTGPPNEQFF.

The chain carries TRBV5-8 and TRBJ2-3; tentatively, D is TRBD1 (6 bases). Germline loops: CDR1 SGHTS, CDR2 YDEGEE. V was pared by 1 base and J by 4 bases, with 16 bases between. This CDR3 comprises 16 residues. The DNA of the CDR3 is TGTGCCAGCAGCTTGTCTGGGACAACAACAGCAGATACGCAGTATTTT. Translated: CASSLSGTTTADTQYF.

The chain carries TRBV19 and TRBJ1-5; 8 bases map to TRBD1. Trimming took 4 bases from V and 4 from J; bases not matched to a gene: 12. The CDR3 runs 17 residues. Looked up from germline, CDR1 is LNHDA and CDR2 is SQIVND (reference sequence). The CDR3 protein is CASSKSGGMYGNQPQHF. The DNA of the CDR3 is TGTGCCAGTAGTAAGTCAGGGGGCATGTATGGAAATCAGCCCCAGCATTTT.

This clone has more than one count but fewer than ten. The CDR3 is CASRGTGARRGYTF. DNA of the CDR3: TGTGCCAGCAGGGGGACAGGGGCTCGCCGTGGCTACACCTTC. J is TRBJ1-2 and V is TRBV19; 10 bases map to TRBD1. After removal of 9 bases from V and 7 bases from J, the junction contained 11 bases not matched to a gene. The germline gives CDR1 LNHDA, CDR2 SQIVND (reference sequence). The length of the CDR3 is 14 residues.

The chain carries TRBV7-6 and TRBJ2-3; 11 bases are shared with TRBD2. V dropped 5 bases and J dropped 0; count of bases not matched to a gene: 7. Germline V lookup: CDR1 SGHVS, CDR2 FNYEAQ. There are 17 residues in the CDR3. The CDR3 loop reads CASSPLAGGTSTDTQYF. The CDR3 DNA sequence: TGTGCCAGCAGCCCCTTAGCGGGGGGGACTAGCACAGATACGCAGTATTTT.

There are a few counts of this clone. The J gene is TRBJ2-7, the V gene TRBV29-1; 8 nucleotides line up with TRBD1. The CDR3 contains 13 residues. Germline values: CDR1 SQVTM, CDR2 ANQGSEA. The trim removed 6 bases at V and 3 bases at J, leaving 7 bases unmatched. CDR3 sequence reads: CSVISGGGYEQYF. The CDR3 coding sequence is TGCAGCGTAATCTCAGGGGGCGGCTACGAGCAGTACTTC.

The chain employs TRBV7-9 and TRBJ2-3; perhaps TRBD1 as D (5 bases). Germline assignment: CDR1 SEHNR and CDR2 FQNEAQ (reference sequence). The CDR3 has 16 residues. V lost 7 bases and J 0 bases, leaving 17 bases between the germline ends. CDR3: CASNDRGNPSTDTQYF. The DNA of the CDR3 is TGTGCCAGCAACGATAGGGGAAACCCTAGCACAGATACGCAGTATTTT.

V and J are TRBV7-9 and TRBJ1-5; a possible D gene is TRBD1 (5 bases). Trimming cost V 4 bases and J 6 bases, with 16 bases left between them. Germline loops: CDR1 SEHNR, CDR2 FQNEAQ (reference sequence). CDR3 length: 15 residues. The CDR3 DNA sequence: TGTGCCAGCAGCTGGACGGGGGAAGGAGGTCAGCCCCAGCATTTT. Protein sequence: CASSWTGEGGQPQHF. The whole variable domain, filled in from reference TRBV7-9 and TRBJ1-5, reads DTGVSQNPRHKITKRGQNVTFRCDPISEHNRLYWYRQTLGQGPEFLTYFQNEAQLEKSRLLSDRFSAERPKGSFSTLEIQRTEQGDSAMYLCASSWTGEGGQPQHFGDGTRLSIL.

This clone turned up a few times. V usage is TRBV19 and J usage is TRBJ1-5; no reliable D call. The V end lost 5 bases, the J end lost 2 bases, and 7 bases lay between the germline ends. Germline assignment: CDR1 LNHDA and CDR2 SQIVND (reference sequence). The CDR3 length is 13 residues. CDR3 sequence (DNA): TGTGCCAGTAGTCCAGTGCGCAATCAGCCCCAGCATTTT. Its translation: CASSPVRNQPQHF.

The gene calls are TRBV18 and TRBJ2-1; 8 nucleotides line up with TRBD1. The V segment lost 0 bases and the J segment 4 bases; nucleotides outside the gene matches: 2. The V gene's germline CDR1 is KGHSH and CDR2 LQKENI. The CDR3 runs to 15 residues. CDR3 coding DNA: TGTGCCAGCTCACCACCGGGGACAGGATACAATGAGCAGTTCTTC. It specifies CASSPPGTGYNEQFF.

The chain employs TRBV5-1 and TRBJ2-3; D gene ambiguous. The germline V and J ends were trimmed by 0 bases and 4 bases, with 12 bases remaining between them. The CDR3 length is 15 residues. Germline loops: CDR1 SGHRS, CDR2 YFSETQ. The CDR3 region has the DNA TGCGCCAGCAGCTTGGGACGTATTAGCCCAGATACGCAGTATTTT. It codes for CASSLGRISPDTQYF.

This clone was found once. The V and J genes are TRBV7-2 and TRBJ1-2; D ambiguous. Trimming took off 3 bases at V and 6 bases at J, with 14 bases between the two ends. This CDR3 contains 14 residues. Germline lookup yields CDR1 SGHTA and CDR2 FQGNSA. The CDR3 region is CASSLAAQPHGYTF. The CDR3 DNA is TGTGCCAGCAGCTTGGCCGCACAACCTCATGGCTACACCTTC.

The V call is TRBV4-3, the J call TRBJ2-7; 8 bases fit TRBD1. This CDR3 has 16 residues. Germline CDR1 LGHNA, CDR2 YSLEER. V gave up 4 bases and J gave up 6 bases; unmatched junction bases: 14. CDR3 DNA: TGCGCCAGCAGCCCACCGATCAGGGGGCGCATCTGCGAGCAGTACTTC. This sequence encodes CASSPPIRGRICEQYF.

CDR3 nucleotide sequence: TGTGCCAGCAGCCAAAATTCTAGGTTCAATGAGCAGTTCTTC. Its protein product is CASSQNSRFNEQFF. The V and J genes are TRBV3-1 (or the pseudogene TRBV3-2) and TRBJ2-1; D unresolved. This CDR3 is 14 amino acids long. The germline V gene has CDR1 LGHDT and CDR2 YNNKEL (reference sequence). With 2 bases removed from V and 6 bases from J, the gap between germline ends came to 11 bases.

V gene TRBV7-2 combines with J gene TRBJ2-5; D gene ambiguous. Trimming cost V 0 bases and J 5 bases, with 13 bases left between them. The germline V gene encodes CDR1 SGHTA and CDR2 FQGNSA. The CDR3 is 15 amino acids. The CDR3 DNA is TGTGCCAGCAGCTTAGCCGCTCGCCTGAGGGAGACCCAGTACTTC. Protein: CASSLAARLRETQYF.